These 23 T cell receptor beta chains came from one sample sequenced in a study of T cells in Graves' hyperthyroidism and ophthalmopathy. Amplification targeted TCR beta CDR3 regions from RNA transcripts. Using the HTBI primer set, a first-round RT-PCR was run on the TCR CDR3. TCRdb analysed the multiplex PCR reads with MiXCR anew, one entry per CDR3 protein. Here the sample spans approximately 400,000 distinct CDR3 sequences, just under 15% being singletons. The material sequenced was blood. The receptors originated from a woman in her twenties or thirties with Graves' hyperthyroidism.

This clonotype appeared a few times. This chain joins TRBV11-2 and TRBJ2-5, with 7 positions matching TRBD1. Germline V lookup: CDR1 SGHAT, CDR2 FQNNGV. Losses at the gene ends were 5 bases for V and 5 bases for J; bases not matched to a gene: 8. The CDR3 totals 14 residues. This CDR3 reads CASSRTGRRETQYF. In DNA, the CDR3 is TGTGCCAGCAGCCGGACAGGCCGACGGGAGACCCAGTACTTC.

This clonotype was counted at least ten times. This rearrangement joins TRBV20-1 to TRBJ2-3, with 7 bases fitting TRBD2. CDR3 length: 15 residues. Unmatched junction bases numbered 9, after V lost 6 bases and J lost 0 bases. The germline V gene has CDR1 DFQATT and CDR2 SNEGSKA (reference sequence). As DNA, the CDR3 is TGCAGTGCCCCGAGTAGCGGGTCTAGCACAGATACGCAGTATTTT. Protein product: CSAPSSGSSTDTQYF.

The rearrangement links TRBV5-1 to TRBJ2-1; tentative D call: TRBD1 (6 bases). The CDR3 spans 16 residues. Trimming stripped 1 base from V and 6 bases from J, with 17 bases between. Germline V lookup: CDR1 SGHRS, CDR2 YFSETQ. CDR3 in amino acids: CASSLTTGKERNEQFF. As DNA, the CDR3 is TGCGCCAGCAGCTTGACAACAGGGAAGGAACGCAATGAGCAGTTCTTC.

This clonotype has ten or more counts. Germline is not matched at one junction end, which may reflect a read error. The chain has TRBV5-1 and TRBJ2-3; tentative D call: TRBD1 (5 bases). This CDR3 comprises 13 residues. Germline assignment: CDR1 SGHRS and CDR2 YFSETQ. This chain's CDR3 is CASSSTGTDTQYF. The DNA for the CDR3 is TGTGCCAGCAGTTCAACAGGAACAGATACGCAGTATTTT.

This clonotype was found a few times. This chain uses TRBV5-1 with TRBJ1-1, with D possibly being TRBD1 (6 bases). V lost 3 bases, J lost 4 bases, and 16 bases lay in between. From germline, CDR1 is SGHRS and CDR2 YFSETQ. This CDR3 comprises 15 residues. In DNA form, the CDR3 reads TGCGCCAGCAGCTCCCAGGGGAGCTTTGGCACTGAAGCTTTCTTT. Translated, it gives CASSSQGSFGTEAFF.

A few counts support this clonotype. This sequence joins TRBV20-1 and TRBJ2-4; D remains unclear. V was pared by 6 bases and J by 9 bases, with 12 bases between. Germline CDR1 and CDR2: DFQATT and SNEGSKA (reference sequence). This CDR3 has 11 amino acids. The CDR3 region is CSALHHTIQYF. CDR3 DNA: TGCAGTGCCTTGCATCACACCATTCAGTACTTC.

The chain is built from TRBV5-1 and TRBJ2-1; 14 nucleotides align to TRBD2. The J segment lost 8 bases and the V segment lost 0 bases, leaving 10 bases of the junction unmatched. Germline CDR1 SGHRS, CDR2 YFSETQ. The CDR3 length is 18 residues. The chain's CDR3 is CASSLAPGTSGSLHEQFF. The CDR3 DNA follows: TGCGCCAGCAGCTTGGCCCCGGGGACTAGCGGGAGTCTCCATGAGCAGTTCTTC.

The genes are TRBV6-2 or TRBV6-3 and TRBJ2-1; 7 bases align to TRBD2. Germline V gene sequence: CDR1 MNHEY, CDR2 SVGEGT. With 2 bases clipped from V and 2 bases from J, the junction kept 6 bases outside the gene matches. This CDR3 comprises 16 residues. The CDR3 sequence is CASSYSGTYAYNEQFF. CDR3 nucleotide sequence: TGTGCCAGCAGTTACAGCGGGACCTACGCCTACAATGAGCAGTTCTTC.

This clonotype was seen repeatedly, ten times or more. This chain uses TRBV7-9 with TRBJ1-5; 9 bases line up with TRBD1. V was clipped by 4 bases and J by 7 bases; unmatched bases: 5. Germline values: CDR1 SEHNR, CDR2 FQNEAQ (reference sequence). CDR3 length: 14 amino acids. The CDR3 DNA sequence: TGTGCCAGCAGCTCCACAGGGGGCGGACAGCCCCAGCATTTT. It codes for CASSSTGGGQPQHF.

The sample holds a few counts of this clonotype. The chain uses TRBV20-1 and TRBJ2-7, with D perhaps given as TRBD1 or TRBD2 (6 bases each). The CDR3 has 14 amino acids. The V gene's germline CDR1 is DFQATT and CDR2 SNEGSKA (reference sequence). V dropped 6 bases and J dropped 1 base, with 16 bases sitting between them. The CDR3 loop is CSAPGAGLSYEQYF. CDR3 bases: TGCAGTGCCCCGGGGGCAGGGCTGTCCTACGAGCAGTACTTC.

The J gene is TRBJ2-2, the V gene TRBV7-2, with D maybe TRBD1 (6 bases). Looked up from germline, CDR1 is SGHTA and CDR2 is FQGNSA. The length of the CDR3 is 16 residues. The V gene lost 5 bases and the J gene lost 0 bases, with 13 bases spanning the gap. Written as DNA, the CDR3 is TGTGCCAGCAGCCTGCTGGGGGCCCCGAACACCGGGGAGCTGTTTTTT. As protein: CASSLLGAPNTGELFF.

About this clonotype itself: Germline is not matched at one junction end, which may reflect a read error. The chain combines TRBV15 with TRBJ2-2; 10 bases fit TRBD2. The CDR3 contains 16 residues. Germline V gene sequence: CDR1 LNHNV, CDR2 YYDKDF (reference sequence). The CDR3 DNA reads TGTGCCATCAGCAATAGCGGGAGGTCGAACACCGGGGAGCTGTTTTTT. Translating it yields CAISNSGRSNTGELFF.

In this sample, this clonotype turned up a few times. This sequence joins TRBV20-1 and TRBJ2-5; 7 bases agree with TRBD1. CDR1 is DFQATT, CDR2 SNEGSKA, per germline (reference sequence). The CDR3 spans 14 residues. V was pared by 6 bases and J by 3 bases, with 10 bases of the junction left unmatched. The CDR3 DNA sequence: TGCAGTGCCGCGTCCGGGACAGTAGAAGAGACCCAGTACTTC. Residues: CSAASGTVEETQYF.

This clonotype was recorded only once. The CDR3 sequence is CAAGWDVSYNEQFF. The CDR3 DNA reads TGTGCCGCAGGTTGGGATGTATCCTACAATGAGCAGTTCTTC. V usage is TRBV2 and J usage is TRBJ2-1, with D hard to call. The V gene's germline CDR1 is SNHLY and CDR2 FYNNEI. Trimming cost V 11 bases and J 1 base, with 15 bases left between them. There are 14 residues in the CDR3.

This clonotype was seen a handful of times. This rearrangement joins TRBV6-5 to TRBJ2-3, with 8 bases aligning to TRBD1. Trimming at V came to 2 bases and at J to 6 bases, leaving 1 base not matched to a gene. The germline V gene encodes CDR1 MNHEY and CDR2 SVGAGI. This CDR3 has 13 residues. CDR3 coding DNA: TGTGCCAGCAGTTACAGACAGGGGGATACGCAGTATTTT. Translating gives CASSYRQGDTQYF.

This clonotype has ten or more counts. The rearrangement joins TRBV2 to TRBJ1-1; 8 nucleotides align to TRBD1. With 7 bases clipped from V and 1 base from J, the junction kept 5 bases outside the gene matches. Per the germline V gene, CDR1 is SNHLY and CDR2 is FYNNEI. The CDR3 covers 14 residues. CDR3 residues: CASNGQGGNTEAFF. CDR3 nucleotide sequence: TGTGCCAGCAATGGACAGGGCGGGAACACTGAAGCTTTCTTT.

This clonotype was counted ten times or more. The V call is TRBV30, the J call TRBJ2-7; 11 bases are a match to TRBD2. With V trimmed by 0 bases and J by 7 bases, 5 bases remained unmatched. Germline CDR1 is GTSNPN and CDR2 is SVGIG (reference sequence). CDR3 size: 14 residues. CDR3 DNA: TGTGCCTGGAGTGTTGAGACTAGCGGGAATGAGCAGTACTTC. Its translation: CAWSVETSGNEQYF.

This chain links TRBV3-1 with TRBJ1-6; D gene unclear. This CDR3 region has 15 residues. CDR1 is LGHDT, CDR2 YNNKEL, per germline (reference sequence). Trimming left V 4 bases short and J 10 bases short, with 17 bases between. The CDR3 is CASSRAGSAASPLHF. CDR3 sequence (DNA): TGTGCCAGCAGCCGAGCGGGGTCGGCGGCGTCACCCCTCCACTTT.

The rearrangement links TRBV14 to TRBJ1-2; TRBD1 might be the D (5 bases). Germline assignment: CDR1 SGHDN and CDR2 FVKESK. The CDR3 is 14 residues long. Trimming removed 5 bases at V and 3 bases at J, with 13 bases between. CDR3 nucleotide sequence: TGTGCCAGCAGCGCATGGGGCGGCCACTATGGCTACACCTTC. Amino acid sequence: CASSAWGGHYGYTF. The variable domain in full, completed from reference TRBV14 and TRBJ1-2, reads EAGVTQFPSHSVIEKGQTVTLRCDPISGHDNLYWYRRVMGKEIKFLLHFVKESKQDESGMPNNRFLAERTGGTYSTLKVQPAELEDSGVYFCASSAWGGHYGYTFGSGTRLTVV.

There are a few counts of this clonotype. The chain employs TRBV11-2 and TRBJ2-3; 13 nucleotides line up with TRBD2. With 5 bases clipped from V and 4 bases from J, the junction kept 6 bases outside the gene matches. This CDR3 has 16 amino acids. The V gene's germline CDR1 is SGHAT and CDR2 FQNNGV. CDR3 residues: CASSARLAGGPDTQYF. Here the CDR3 DNA reads TGTGCCAGCAGCGCAAGACTAGCGGGAGGCCCAGATACGCAGTATTTT.

The V gene is TRBV18, the J gene TRBJ2-7; 9 nucleotides align to TRBD1. Per the germline V gene, CDR1 is KGHSH and CDR2 is LQKENI. V shed 10 bases, J shed 4 bases, and the junction held 5 bases outside the gene matches. The CDR3 sequence is 12 residues long. This chain's CDR3 is CATGTGRYEQYF. The CDR3 bases are TGTGCCACGGGGACAGGGAGGTACGAGCAGTACTTC.

V usage is TRBV3-1 and J usage is TRBJ1-5; unclear D gene. Germline V gene lookup returns CDR1 LGHDT and CDR2 YNNKEL (reference sequence). Trimming cost V 1 base and J 4 bases, with 11 bases left between them. The CDR3 is 15 residues long. CDR3 loop: CASSQVSGANQPQHF. The CDR3, as DNA: TGTGCCAGCAGCCAAGTGTCGGGAGCTAATCAGCCCCAGCATTTT.

This clonotype was observed at least ten times. The J gene is TRBJ2-2, the V gene TRBV7-9; a weak D match, TRBD1 (5 bases). In germline, CDR1 is SEHNR, CDR2 FQNEAQ (reference sequence). Trimming took off 5 bases at V and 0 bases at J, with 13 bases between the two ends. This CDR3 has 16 amino acids. The CDR3 region has the DNA TGTGCCAGCAGCCAAATAACAGGCTCGAACACCGGGGAGCTGTTTTTT. Translating it yields CASSQITGSNTGELFF. Looking up the rest from reference TRBV7-9 and TRBJ2-2 gives the full variable domain: DTGVSQNPRHKITKRGQNVTFRCDPISEHNRLYWYRQTLGQGPEFLTYFQNEAQLEKSRLLSDRFSAERPKGSFSTLEIQRTEQGDSAMYLCASSQITGSNTGELFFGEGSRLTVL.